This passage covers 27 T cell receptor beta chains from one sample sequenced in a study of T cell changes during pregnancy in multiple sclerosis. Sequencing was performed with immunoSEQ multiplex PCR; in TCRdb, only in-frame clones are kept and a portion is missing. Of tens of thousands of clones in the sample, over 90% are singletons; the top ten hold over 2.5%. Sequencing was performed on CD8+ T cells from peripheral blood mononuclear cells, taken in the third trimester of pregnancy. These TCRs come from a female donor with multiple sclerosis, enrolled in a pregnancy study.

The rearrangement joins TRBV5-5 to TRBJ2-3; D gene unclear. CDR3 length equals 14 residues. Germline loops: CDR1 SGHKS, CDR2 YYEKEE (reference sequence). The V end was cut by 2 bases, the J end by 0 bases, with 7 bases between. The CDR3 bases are TGTGCCAGCAGCTTATCCGTTAGCACAGATACGCAGTATTTT. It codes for CASSLSVSTDTQYF.

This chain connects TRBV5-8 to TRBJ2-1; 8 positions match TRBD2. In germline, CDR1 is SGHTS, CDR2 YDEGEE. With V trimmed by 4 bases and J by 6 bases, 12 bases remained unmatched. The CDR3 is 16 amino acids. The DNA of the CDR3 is TGTGCCAGCAGCCCTTCTGGTAGCGGGATAGGCAATGAGCAGTTCTTC. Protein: CASSPSGSGIGNEQFF.

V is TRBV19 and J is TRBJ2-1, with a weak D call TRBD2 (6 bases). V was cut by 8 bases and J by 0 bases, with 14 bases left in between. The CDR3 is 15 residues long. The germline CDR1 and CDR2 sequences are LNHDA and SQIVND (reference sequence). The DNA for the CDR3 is TGTGCCAGTGGATCGGACGGGAGCTCCTACAATGAGCAGTTCTTC. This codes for CASGSDGSSYNEQFF.

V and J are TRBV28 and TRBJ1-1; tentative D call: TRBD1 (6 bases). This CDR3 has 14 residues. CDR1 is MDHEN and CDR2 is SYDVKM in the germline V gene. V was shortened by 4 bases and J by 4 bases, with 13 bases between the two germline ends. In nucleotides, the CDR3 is TGTGCCAGCAGTTCGTTGACAGGCGGCACTGAAGCTTTCTTT. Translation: CASSSLTGGTEAFF.

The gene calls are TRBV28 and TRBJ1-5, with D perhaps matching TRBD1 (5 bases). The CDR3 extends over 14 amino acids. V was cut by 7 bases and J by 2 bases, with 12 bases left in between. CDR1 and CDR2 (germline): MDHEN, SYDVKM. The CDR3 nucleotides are TGTGCCAGCACCTCAGGGCATGGCAATCAGCCCCAGCATTTT. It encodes CASTSGHGNQPQHF.

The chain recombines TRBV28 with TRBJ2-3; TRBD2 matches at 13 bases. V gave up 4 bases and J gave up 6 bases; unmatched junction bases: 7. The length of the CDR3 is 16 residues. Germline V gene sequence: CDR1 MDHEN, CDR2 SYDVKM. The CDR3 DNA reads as TGTGCCAGCAGTTCCCGACTAGCGGGAGGTCCCGATACGCAGTATTTT. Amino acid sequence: CASSSRLAGGPDTQYF.

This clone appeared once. The CDR3 protein is CASRNLAGEQFF. CDR3 nucleotide sequence: TGTGCCAGCAGAAATCTAGCGGGAGAGCAGTTCTTC. This chain links TRBV28 with TRBJ2-1; 9 bases are a match to TRBD2. The CDR3 spans 12 residues. CDR1 MDHEN and CDR2 SYDVKM come from the germline V gene. The ends lost 6 bases at V and 10 bases at J; junction bases unmatched: 4.

The chain's CDR3 is CASSLLGQGVGSAFF. CDR3 nucleotide sequence: TGTGCCAGCAGCTTGTTGGGACAGGGGGTAGGCTCGGCTTTCTTT. The chain couples TRBV5-4 to TRBJ1-1; 11 bases fit TRBD1. J gave up 11 bases and V 1 base, and 10 bases lay outside the gene matches. The germline V gene has CDR1 SGHNT and CDR2 YYREEE (reference sequence). The CDR3 has 15 amino acids.

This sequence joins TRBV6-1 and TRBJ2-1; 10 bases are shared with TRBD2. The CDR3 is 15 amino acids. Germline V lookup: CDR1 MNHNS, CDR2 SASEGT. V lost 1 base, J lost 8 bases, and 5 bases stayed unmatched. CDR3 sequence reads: CASSEEAGGVDEQFF. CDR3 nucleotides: TGTGCCAGCAGTGAAGAAGCGGGAGGGGTTGATGAGCAGTTCTTC.

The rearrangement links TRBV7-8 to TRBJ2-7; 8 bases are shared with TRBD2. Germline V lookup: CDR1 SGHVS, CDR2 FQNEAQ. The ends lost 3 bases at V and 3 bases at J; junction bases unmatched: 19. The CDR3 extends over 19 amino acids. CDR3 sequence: CASSFIRREGLGNYYEQYF. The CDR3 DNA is TGTGCCAGCAGCTTTATCCGACGGGAGGGCCTTGGAAATTACTACGAGCAGTACTTC.

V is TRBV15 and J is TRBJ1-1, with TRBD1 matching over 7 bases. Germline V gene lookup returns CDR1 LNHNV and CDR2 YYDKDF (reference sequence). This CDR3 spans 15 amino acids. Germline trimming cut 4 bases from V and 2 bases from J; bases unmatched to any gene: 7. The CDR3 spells CATSTQQGPNTEAFF. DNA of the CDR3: TGTGCCACCAGCACTCAACAGGGGCCCAACACTGAAGCTTTCTTT.

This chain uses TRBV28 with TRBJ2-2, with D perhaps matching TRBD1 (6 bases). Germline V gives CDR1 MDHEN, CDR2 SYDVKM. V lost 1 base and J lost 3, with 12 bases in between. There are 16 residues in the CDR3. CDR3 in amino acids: CASSLFRGRDTGELFF. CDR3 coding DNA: TGTGCCAGCAGTTTATTCAGGGGCCGAGACACCGGGGAGCTGTTTTTT. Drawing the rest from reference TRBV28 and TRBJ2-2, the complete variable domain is DVKVTQSSRYLVKRTGEKVFLECVQDMDHENMFWYRQDPGLGLRLIYFSYDVKMKEKGDIPEGYSVSREKKERFSLILESASTNQTSMYLCASSLFRGRDTGELFFGEGSRLTVL.

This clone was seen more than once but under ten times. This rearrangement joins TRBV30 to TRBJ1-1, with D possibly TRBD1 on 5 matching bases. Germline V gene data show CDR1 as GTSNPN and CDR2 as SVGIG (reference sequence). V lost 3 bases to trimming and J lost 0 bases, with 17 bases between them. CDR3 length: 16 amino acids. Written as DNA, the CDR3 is TGTGCCTGGAGCCCACGGGGGACCTCTTTGAACACTGAAGCTTTCTTT. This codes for CAWSPRGTSLNTEAFF.

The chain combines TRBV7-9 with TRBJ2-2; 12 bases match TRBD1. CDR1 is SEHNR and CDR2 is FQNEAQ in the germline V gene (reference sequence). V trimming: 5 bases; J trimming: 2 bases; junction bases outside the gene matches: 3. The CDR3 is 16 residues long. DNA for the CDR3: TGTGCCAGCAGCGGGACAGGGGGCCAAAACACCGGGGAGCTGTTTTTT. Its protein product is CASSGTGGQNTGELFF.

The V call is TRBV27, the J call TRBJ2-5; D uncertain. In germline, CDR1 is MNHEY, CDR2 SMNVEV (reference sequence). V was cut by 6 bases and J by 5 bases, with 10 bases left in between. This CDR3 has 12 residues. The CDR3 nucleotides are TGTGCCAGCAGCCCAACTACGGAGACCCAGTACTTC. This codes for CASSPTTETQYF.

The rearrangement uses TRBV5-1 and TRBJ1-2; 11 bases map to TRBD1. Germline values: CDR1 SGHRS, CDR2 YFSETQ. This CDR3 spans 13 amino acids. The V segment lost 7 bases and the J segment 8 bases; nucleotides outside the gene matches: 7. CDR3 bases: TGCGCCAGCGGGCATGGGACAGGGGGAGGCTACACCTTC. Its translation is CASGHGTGGGYTF.

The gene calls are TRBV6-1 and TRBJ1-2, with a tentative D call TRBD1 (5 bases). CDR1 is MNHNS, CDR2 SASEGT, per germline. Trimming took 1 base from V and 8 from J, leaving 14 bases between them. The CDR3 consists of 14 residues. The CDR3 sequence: CASSEGSGGEGYTF. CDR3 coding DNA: TGTGCCAGCAGTGAAGGATCCGGGGGGGAAGGCTACACCTTC.

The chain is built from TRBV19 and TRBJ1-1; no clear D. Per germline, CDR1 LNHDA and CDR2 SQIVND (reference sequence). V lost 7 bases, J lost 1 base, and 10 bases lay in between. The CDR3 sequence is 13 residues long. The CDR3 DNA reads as TGTGCCAGTACCCTAACAGAGAACACTGAAGCTTTCTTT. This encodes CASTLTENTEAFF. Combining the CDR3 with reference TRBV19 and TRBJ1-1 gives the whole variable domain DGGITQSPKYLFRKEGQNVTLSCEQNLNHDAMYWYRQDPGQGLRLIYYSQIVNDFQKGDIAEGYSVSREKKESFPLTVTSAQKNPTAFYLCASTLTENTEAFFGQGTRLTVV.

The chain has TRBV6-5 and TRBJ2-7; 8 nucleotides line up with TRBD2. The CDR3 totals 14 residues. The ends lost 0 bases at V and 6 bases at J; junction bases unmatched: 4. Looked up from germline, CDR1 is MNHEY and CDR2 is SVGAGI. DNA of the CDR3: TGTGCCAGCAGTTACTCGAGCGGGAGCTCCGAGCAGTACTTC. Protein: CASSYSSGSSEQYF.

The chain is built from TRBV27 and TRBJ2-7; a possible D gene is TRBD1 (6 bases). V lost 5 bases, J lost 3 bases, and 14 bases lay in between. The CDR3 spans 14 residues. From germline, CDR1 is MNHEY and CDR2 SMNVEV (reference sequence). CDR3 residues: CASSTYRVSYEQYF. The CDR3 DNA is TGTGCCAGCAGTACTTACAGGGTAAGCTACGAGCAGTACTTC.

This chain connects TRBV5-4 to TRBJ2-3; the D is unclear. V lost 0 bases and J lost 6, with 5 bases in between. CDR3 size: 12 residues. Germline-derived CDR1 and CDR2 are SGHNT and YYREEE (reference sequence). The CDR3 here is CASSLGADTQYF. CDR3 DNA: TGTGCCAGCAGCTTGGGGGCGGATACGCAGTATTTT.

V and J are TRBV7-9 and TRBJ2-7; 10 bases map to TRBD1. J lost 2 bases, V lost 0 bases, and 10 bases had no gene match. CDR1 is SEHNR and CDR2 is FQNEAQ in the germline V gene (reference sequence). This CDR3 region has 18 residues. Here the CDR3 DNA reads TGTGCCAGCAGCTTAGCGCTGGGGACCGGGACAGGGGCCTACGAGCAGTACTTC. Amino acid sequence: CASSLALGTGTGAYEQYF.

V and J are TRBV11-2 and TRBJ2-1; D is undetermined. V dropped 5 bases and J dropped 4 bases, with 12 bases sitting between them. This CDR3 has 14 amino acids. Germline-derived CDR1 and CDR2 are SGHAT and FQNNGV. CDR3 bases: TGTGCCAGCAGCCTTATGTCAGCGTACAATGAGCAGTTCTTC. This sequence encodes CASSLMSAYNEQFF.

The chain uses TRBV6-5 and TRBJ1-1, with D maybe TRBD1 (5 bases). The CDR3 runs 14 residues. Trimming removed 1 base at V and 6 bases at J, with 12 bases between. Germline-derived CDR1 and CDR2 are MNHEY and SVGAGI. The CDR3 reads CASSYFRGGAEAFF. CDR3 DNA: TGTGCCAGCAGTTACTTCCGGGGGGGGGCTGAAGCTTTCTTT.

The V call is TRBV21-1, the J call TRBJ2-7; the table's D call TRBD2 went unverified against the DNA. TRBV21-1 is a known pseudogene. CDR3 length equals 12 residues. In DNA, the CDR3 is TGTGCCAGCAGCATCTTCGGCGGGGAGCAGTACTTC. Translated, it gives CASSIFGGEQYF.

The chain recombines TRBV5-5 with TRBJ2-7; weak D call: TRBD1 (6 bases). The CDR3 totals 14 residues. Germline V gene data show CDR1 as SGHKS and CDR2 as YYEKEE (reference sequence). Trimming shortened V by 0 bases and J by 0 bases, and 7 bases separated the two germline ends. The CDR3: CASSLADSSYEQYF. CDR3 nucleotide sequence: TGTGCCAGCAGCTTGGCGGACAGCTCCTACGAGCAGTACTTC.

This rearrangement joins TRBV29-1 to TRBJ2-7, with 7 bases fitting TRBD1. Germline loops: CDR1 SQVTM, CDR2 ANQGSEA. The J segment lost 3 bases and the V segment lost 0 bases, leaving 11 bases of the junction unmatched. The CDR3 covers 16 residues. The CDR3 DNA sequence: TGCAGCGTTGAAGATCCCGATAGGAGACAGGGCTACGAGCAGTACTTC. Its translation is CSVEDPDRRQGYEQYF.